One and the same sample provided the 14 T cell receptor beta chains below, sequenced in a study of blood T cells in healthy people across ages. A sample-barcoded 5' primer and a J-beta primer mix were used in a second PCR of about 7 to 12 cycles. TCRdb independently ran MiXCR on the 5' RACE reads; one entry per CDR3 protein. The sample contains about 900,000 distinct CDR3 sequences, around 49% of which appear only once. Input material: blood. Receptors were obtained from a man aged 25 to 40 in good health.

This clonotype was picked up many times. CDR3 residues: CASSEVYEQYF. Here the CDR3 DNA reads TGTGCCAGCAGTGAAGTCTACGAGCAGTACTTC. The chain links TRBV2 to TRBJ2-7; D is undetermined. The CDR3 totals 11 residues. The V and J ends lost 1 base and 3 bases respectively, with 1 base between them. CDR1 is SNHLY and CDR2 is FYNNEI in the germline V gene.

Remarks on this clonotype: One end of the junction is discordant with germline, which a read error may explain. This chain uses TRBV12-3 or TRBV12-4 with TRBJ2-1; D possibly corresponds to TRBD1 (5 bases). The CDR3 has 12 residues. The CDR3: CAGSLKQDEQFF. The CDR3 nucleotides are TGTGCCGGCAGTTTAAAACAGGATGAGCAGTTCTTC.

As DNA, the CDR3 is TGTGCCAGCAGCCAAGATGAGGCGGGGATTATCAATGAGCAGTTCTTC. As protein: CASSQDEAGIINEQFF. The V call is TRBV4-2, the J call TRBJ2-1; D is possibly TRBD2 (6 bases). Germline V lookup: CDR1 LGHNA, CDR2 YNFKEQ. Trimming cost V 0 bases and J 6 bases, with 15 bases left between them. The CDR3 consists of 16 residues.

The chain is built from TRBV7-9 and TRBJ1-2; D uncertain. The CDR3 covers 16 residues. From germline, CDR1 is SEHNR and CDR2 FQNEAQ (reference sequence). V shed 1 base and J shed 0 bases, with 12 bases lying between them. CDR3 amino acids: CASSLGSAGSNYGYTF. The CDR3 DNA reads as TGTGCCAGCAGCTTAGGGTCGGCGGGGTCTAACTATGGCTACACCTTC.

In this sample, this clonotype turned up a few times. The V gene is TRBV6-1, the J gene TRBJ2-7, with 7 bases aligning to TRBD1. The CDR3 is 14 residues long. Germline CDR1 and CDR2: MNHNS and SASEGT. V shed 6 bases and J 8 bases; nucleotides not matched to a gene: 13. The CDR3 DNA reads TGTGCCAGCAGGACCGGGACAGCCGTTTGGCAGCAGTACTTC. Residues: CASRTGTAVWQQYF.

This clonotype was seen once. This CDR3 reads CASSLRVGNYGYTF. In DNA form, the CDR3 reads TGTGCCAGCAGCTTGAGGGTTGGAAACTATGGCTACACCTTC. The chain employs TRBV7-8 and TRBJ1-2, with unresolved D. From germline, CDR1 is SGHVS and CDR2 FQNEAQ. This CDR3 has 14 residues. The V end lost 3 bases, the J end lost 2 bases, and 10 bases lay between the germline ends.

This rearrangement joins TRBV4-1 to TRBJ2-4; D may match TRBD1 or TRBD2 (6 bases each). Trimming took 0 bases from V and 13 from J, leaving 19 bases between them. Germline-derived CDR1 and CDR2 are MGHRA and YSYEKL. There are 15 residues in the CDR3. The CDR3 nucleotides are TGCGCCAGCAGCCAAGAGCGGGACATTTCCTACGGGCAGTACTTC. Its translation is CASSQERDISYGQYF.

This chain uses TRBV7-9 with TRBJ2-1; 12 nucleotides match TRBD2. Germline V gives CDR1 SEHNR, CDR2 FQNEAQ (reference sequence). With 4 bases clipped from V and 0 bases from J, the junction kept 7 bases outside the gene matches. This CDR3 comprises 18 residues. CDR3 DNA: TGTGCCAGCAGCTGGCTAGCGGGGGGGCCGGACTCCTACAATGAGCAGTTCTTC. Its translation is CASSWLAGGPDSYNEQFF.

The chain combines TRBV3-1 with TRBJ1-2; D unresolved. V lost 2 bases, J lost 7 bases, and 14 bases lay in between. From germline, CDR1 is LGHDT and CDR2 YNNKEL (reference sequence). The length of the CDR3 is 14 residues. CDR3 nucleotides: TGTGCCAGCAGCCAACAGACTTATAGCTCTGGCTACACCTTC. This codes for CASSQQTYSSGYTF.

With regard to this clonotype: The junction departs from the called germline gene at one end, perhaps through a read error. The chain employs TRBV6-2 or TRBV6-3 and TRBJ2-1; possible D gene TRBD2, 7 bases. CDR1 and CDR2 from the germline V gene are MNHEY and SVGEGT. The CDR3 runs to 15 residues. CDR3 in amino acids: CASRGAGAFYDEQFF. DNA of the CDR3: TGTGCCAGCAGGGGTGCGGGGGCCTTCTACGATGAGCAGTTCTTC.

This clonotype came up a few times. The chain links TRBV20-1 to TRBJ1-2, with D possibly matching TRBD1 (6 bases). The CDR3 spans 13 residues. Germline assignment: CDR1 DFQATT and CDR2 SNEGSKA (reference sequence). Trimming left V 3 bases short and J 8 bases short, with 16 bases between. The CDR3 bases are TGCAGTGCTAGTTCGGGGGCGTCAGACGGCTACACCTTC. As protein: CSASSGASDGYTF.

This clonotype came up a few times. The chain links TRBV7-8 to TRBJ1-5; TRBD1 is a possible D gene (6 bases). V was cut by 5 bases and J by 0 bases, with 11 bases left in between. Germline V gives CDR1 SGHVS, CDR2 FQNEAQ. The CDR3 is 15 residues long. The CDR3 nucleotides read TGTGCCAGCAGCCCGGACAGTTTTAGCAATCAGCCCCAGCATTTT. Protein sequence: CASSPDSFSNQPQHF.

V is TRBV10-3 and J is TRBJ2-7, with D maybe TRBD2 (6 bases). The germline V and J ends were trimmed by 7 bases and 3 bases, with 13 bases remaining between them. This CDR3 is built from 13 residues. The germline gives CDR1 ENHRY, CDR2 SYGVKD. CDR3 amino acids: CAITAGSGYEQYF. In nucleotides, the CDR3 is TGTGCCATCACGGCGGGGTCAGGCTACGAGCAGTACTTC.

This chain joins TRBV11-3 and TRBJ2-3; 7 positions match TRBD2. This CDR3 region has 15 residues. V trimming: 2 bases; J trimming: 2 bases; junction bases outside the gene matches: 4. Germline values: CDR1 SGHNT, CDR2 YENEEA. Written as DNA, the CDR3 is TGTGCCAGCAGCTTAAGGGGACTATACACAGATACGCAGTATTTT. The encoded protein is CASSLRGLYTDTQYF.